This T cell receptor (beta chain) was identified during a study of OX40 agonist ivuxolimab in advanced cancers. Turning to the study itself: Dose-escalation subjects each had hepatocellular carcinoma, melanoma, renal cell or head and neck cancer. Regarding the study as a whole: Fewer expanded clones were found on average in CD4+ than in CD8+ T cells.

As for this clone: Its matching antigen is unknown.

The ends were cut back, 6 bases at V and 2 bases at J, with 14 bases in the middle. The CDR3 runs 15 residues. The germline CDR1 and CDR2 sequences are ENHRY and SYGVKD. TCRdb's copy holds only in-frame clones and misses some; the assay was immunoSEQ multiplex PCR. Here the sample spans approximately 74,000 clones, roughly 88% being singletons. This sequence originates from an adult with an advanced solid tumor such as melanoma, head and neck, liver or kidney cancer. The chain employs TRBV10-3 and TRBJ2-1; no reliable D call. This material consisted of CD4+ or CD8+ T cells sorted from blood, taken in a trial of the OX40 agonist ivuxolimab. The CDR3, as DNA: TGTGCCATCAGAAAAGACCTGATGACCTACAATGAGCAGTTCTTC. Protein sequence: CAIRKDLMTYNEQFF.